What follows are 25 T cell receptor beta chains derived from one specimen sequenced in a study of T cells in Graves' hyperthyroidism and ophthalmopathy. RNA transcripts provided the source from which TCR beta CDR3 regions were amplified. An initial round of RT-PCR targeting the TCR CDR3 relied on the HTBI primer set. TCRdb reprocessed the multiplex PCR reads via MiXCR and lists one record per CDR3 protein. The repertoire holds about 510,000 distinct CDR3 sequences, with approximately 15% as singletons. The sequenced material came from blood. The receptors here all came from a woman aged 40 to 55 with Graves' hyperthyroidism.

This clonotype has at least ten counts. The chain recombines TRBV3-1 with TRBJ1-1, with D maybe TRBD1 (5 bases). Trimming took 4 bases from V and 10 from J, leaving 13 bases between them. CDR1 and CDR2 from the germline V gene are LGHDT and YNNKEL (reference sequence). The CDR3 is 12 amino acids. Here the CDR3 DNA reads TGTGCCAGCAGCCTGTTGGGGGACGGAGCTTTCTTT. Protein sequence: CASSLLGDGAFF.

As to this clonotype: A much larger clone differs from this one at a single base, so this may be a read error. J is TRBJ1-3 and V is TRBV20-1; D is unclear. Germline CDR1 and CDR2: DFQATT and SNEGSKA (reference sequence). There are 15 residues in the CDR3. V lost 0 bases and J 1 base, leaving 10 bases between the germline ends. CDR3 coding DNA: TGCAGTGCTAGAGATCAGTACCAGTCTGGAAACACCATATATTTT. It codes for CSARDQYQSGNTIYF.

The sample holds a few counts of this clonotype. The final CDR3 position lacks the conserved phenylalanine or tryptophan, pointing to a likely read error. V is TRBV28 and J is TRBJ2-7; 7 nucleotides match TRBD1. The CDR3 spans 14 residues. The V gene end was trimmed by 3 bases and the J gene end by 0 bases; junction bases not matched to a gene: 2. CDR1 and CDR2 (germline): MDHEN, SYDVKM. CDR3 amino acids: CASSFRDSSYEQYS. CDR3 DNA sequence: TGTGCCAGCAGTTTCCGGGACAGCTCCTACGAGCAGTACTCC.

This clonotype turned up a few times. The rearrangement links TRBV20-1 to TRBJ2-5, with 11 nucleotides matching TRBD2. Losses at the gene ends were 3 bases for V and 4 bases for J; bases not matched to a gene: 4. The CDR3 covers 14 residues. Germline CDR1 reads DFQATT; CDR2 reads SNEGSKA (reference sequence). For the CDR3, the DNA is TGCAGTGCTAGCCCCGGGACTAGCGGAGAGACCCAGTACTTC. Translated: CSASPGTSGETQYF.

The V and J genes are TRBV12-3 or TRBV12-4 and TRBJ1-4; 9 bases fit TRBD1. This CDR3 region has 15 residues. V trimming: 4 bases; J trimming: 7 bases; junction bases outside the gene matches: 7. CDR3 nucleotide sequence: TGTGCCAGCAGTTCGACAGGGGGTCGAATTGAAAAACTGTTTTTT. Its protein is CASSSTGGRIEKLFF.

This clonotype was detected ten times or more. The gene calls are TRBV18 and TRBJ1-1; D perhaps matches TRBD1 (5 bases). The CDR3 extends over 14 amino acids. The V gene's germline CDR1 is KGHSH and CDR2 LQKENI. V was trimmed by 4 bases and J by 3 bases, leaving 12 bases between them. The CDR3 nucleotides read TGTGCCAGCTCACTATCCCGAGGGGACACTGAAGCTTTCTTT. The encoded protein is CASSLSRGDTEAFF. Full variable domain (missing parts from reference TRBV18 and TRBJ1-1): NAGVMQNPRHLVRRRGQEARLRCSPMKGHSHVYWYRQLPEEGLKFMVYLQKENIIDESGMPKERFSAEFPKEGPSILRIQQVVRGDSAAYFCASSLSRGDTEAFFGQGTRLTVV.

This clonotype has ten or more counts. V gene TRBV12-3 or TRBV12-4 combines with J gene TRBJ2-3; TRBD1 agrees at 9 bases. The CDR3 spans 15 residues. V trimming: 7 bases; J trimming: 0 bases; junction bases outside the gene matches: 5. The CDR3 DNA follows: TGTGCCAGCAATCGGGACAGGGCTAGCACAGATACGCAGTATTTT. The encoded protein is CASNRDRASTDTQYF.

The V gene is TRBV7-6, the J gene TRBJ2-2; D may match TRBD1 or TRBD2 (5 bases each). The CDR3 consists of 14 residues. The germline V gene has CDR1 SGHVS and CDR2 FNYEAQ. The V gene lost 5 bases and the J gene lost 7 bases, with 14 bases spanning the gap. Here the CDR3 DNA reads TGTGCCAGCAGCCGCACGGGGCGCGTCGGGGAGCTGTTTTTT. It codes for CASSRTGRVGELFF. The full variable domain, completed using reference TRBV7-6 and TRBJ2-2, is GAGVSQSPRYKVTKRGQDVALRCDPISGHVSLYWYRQALGQGPEFLTYFNYEAQQDKSGLPNDRFSAERPEGSISTLTIQRTEQRDSAMYRCASSRTGRVGELFFGEGSRLTVL.

This clonotype was counted at least ten times. The CDR3 reads CASAWGGGNTEAFF. The CDR3 DNA is TGTGCCAGCGCCTGGGGGGGGGGGAACACTGAAGCTTTCTTT. The chain has TRBV28 and TRBJ1-1, with D possibly being TRBD1 (5 bases). With 8 bases removed from V and 1 base from J, the gap between germline ends came to 14 bases. This CDR3 is built from 14 residues. Germline values: CDR1 MDHEN, CDR2 SYDVKM.

This clonotype was counted many times. The V gene is TRBV19, the J gene TRBJ2-1; D is uncertain. CDR1 and CDR2 (germline): LNHDA, SQIVND (reference sequence). The V and J ends lost 3 bases and 9 bases respectively, with 12 bases between them. The CDR3 is 13 residues long. CDR3: CASSIGLPLEQFF. The DNA for the CDR3 is TGTGCCAGTAGTATCGGCCTTCCCCTTGAGCAGTTCTTC.

This clonotype was observed at least ten times. The chain is built from TRBV18 and TRBJ2-2; TRBD2 is a possible D gene (6 bases). The CDR3 spans 17 residues. Trimming pared 3 bases from V and 0 bases from J, leaving 14 bases between. Germline lookup yields CDR1 KGHSH and CDR2 LQKENI. The CDR3 loop is CASSPPEGGTNTGELFF. The DNA of the CDR3 is TGTGCCAGCTCACCCCCGGAGGGAGGCACGAACACCGGGGAGCTGTTTTTT. Using reference TRBV18 and TRBJ2-2 for the parts outside the CDR3, the full variable domain is NAGVMQNPRHLVRRRGQEARLRCSPMKGHSHVYWYRQLPEEGLKFMVYLQKENIIDESGMPKERFSAEFPKEGPSILRIQQVVRGDSAAYFCASSPPEGGTNTGELFFGEGSRLTVL.

This clonotype was counted at least ten times. V gene TRBV11-2 combines with J gene TRBJ2-3; D gene uncertain. CDR3 length equals 17 residues. The V and J ends lost 4 bases and 0 bases respectively, with 17 bases between them. From germline, CDR1 is SGHAT and CDR2 FQNNGV. CDR3 coding DNA: TGTGCCAGCAGCTCAGCCCTCGGCGGAGTTAGCACAGATACGCAGTATTTT. Its translation is CASSSALGGVSTDTQYF.

Only a few counts were recorded for this clonotype. This chain links TRBV5-1 with TRBJ2-1, with 8 nucleotides matching TRBD1. V lost 0 bases and J lost 8; bases outside the gene matches: 7. This CDR3 has 15 amino acids. Germline-derived CDR1 and CDR2 are SGHRS and YFSETQ. Here the CDR3 DNA reads TGCGCCAGCAGCTTGGGCAGGGGGCAAGTAGATGAGCAGTTCTTC. It codes for CASSLGRGQVDEQFF.

This clonotype showed up just a few times. This chain links TRBV6-1 with TRBJ1-5; no firm D call. The V end was cut by 6 bases, the J end by 0 bases, with 15 bases between. Germline loops: CDR1 MNHNS, CDR2 SASEGT. The CDR3 length is 16 residues. The CDR3 coding sequence is TGTGCCAGCAGCGATAACCCCGGTCTTAGCAATCAGCCCCAGCATTTT. It codes for CASSDNPGLSNQPQHF.

The chain links TRBV27 to TRBJ2-1, with 10 bases matching TRBD2. In germline, CDR1 is MNHEY, CDR2 SMNVEV (reference sequence). The CDR3 sequence is 14 residues long. Germline trimming cut 3 bases from V and 7 bases from J; bases unmatched to any gene: 3. The CDR3 nucleotides read TGTGCCAGCAGTTTGGCTAGCGGGAGAAATGAGCAGTTCTTC. Residues: CASSLASGRNEQFF.

Ten or more counts support this clonotype. In DNA, the CDR3 is TGTGCCACCAGCAGAGAAGGAAGGGAGGGAGACACTGAAGCTTTCTTT. It specifies CATSREGREGDTEAFF. This chain uses TRBV15 with TRBJ1-1; no firm D call. From germline, CDR1 is LNHNV and CDR2 YYDKDF (reference sequence). The CDR3 runs 16 residues. V was pared by 0 bases and J by 3 bases, with 14 bases between.

This clonotype was counted ten times or more. The DNA for the CDR3 is TGTGCCATCAGTGAGGGGGTGAGCACCGGGGAGCTGTTTTTT. It yields the protein CAISEGVSTGELFF. This chain links TRBV10-3 with TRBJ2-2; D ambiguous. CDR1 ENHRY and CDR2 SYGVKD come from the germline V gene. The CDR3 runs to 14 residues. Trimming shortened V by 2 bases and J by 4 bases, and 8 bases separated the two germline ends.

This clonotype was counted many times. The genes are TRBV2 and TRBJ2-3, with D tentatively TRBD2 (5 bases). Germline V lookup: CDR1 SNHLY, CDR2 FYNNEI. The CDR3 spans 15 residues. The V end lost 2 bases, the J end lost 2 bases, and 11 bases lay between the germline ends. CDR3 DNA: TGTGCCAGCAGTGAACGGGGTGCTTACACAGATACGCAGTATTTT. This translates into CASSERGAYTDTQYF. Combining the CDR3 with reference TRBV2 and TRBJ2-3 gives the whole variable domain EPEVTQTPSHQVTQMGQEVILRCVPISNHLYFYWYRQILGQKVEFLVSFYNNEISEKSEIFDDQFSVERPDGSNFTLKIRSTKLEDSAMYFCASSERGAYTDTQYFGPGTRLTVL.

This clonotype was seen a few times. The chain recombines TRBV20-1 with TRBJ1-1; D is undetermined. The CDR3 sequence is 13 residues long. V was clipped by 6 bases and J by 0 bases, with 11 bases between them. Germline V gene sequence: CDR1 DFQATT, CDR2 SNEGSKA (reference sequence). Here the CDR3 DNA reads TGCAGTGCCGTCCCCGGGCTGAACACTGAAGCTTTCTTT. It translates to CSAVPGLNTEAFF.

The rearrangement joins TRBV28 to TRBJ2-6, with D uncertain. Trimming shortened V by 6 bases and J by 0 bases, and 9 bases separated the two germline ends. Germline V gives CDR1 MDHEN, CDR2 SYDVKM. CDR3 size: 15 residues. The DNA for the CDR3 is TGTGCCAGCAGAGAGACACCCTCTGGGGCCAACGTCCTGACTTTC. Translating it yields CASRETPSGANVLTF. The whole variable domain, remainder taken from reference TRBV28 and TRBJ2-6, is DVKVTQSSRYLVKRTGEKVFLECVQDMDHENMFWYRQDPGLGLRLIYFSYDVKMKEKGDIPEGYSVSREKKERFSLILESASTNQTSMYLCASRETPSGANVLTFGAGSRLTVL.

A word on this clonotype: This may arise from a read error, as a much more abundant clone is one base away. The rearrangement joins TRBV28 to TRBJ2-3; the D gene is possibly TRBD2 (6 bases). The length of the CDR3 is 15 residues. Germline V gene data show CDR1 as MDHEN and CDR2 as SYDVKM. V was pared by 6 bases and J by 5 bases, with 18 bases between. The CDR3 is CASSYRTGAGDTQYF. The DNA of the CDR3 is TGTGCCAGCAGCTACAGGACGGGAGCCGGAGATACGCAGTATTTT.

The table lists this clonotype with a few counts. The J gene is TRBJ2-2, the V gene TRBV7-2; 9 bases line up with TRBD1. Trimming removed 3 bases from V and 7 bases from J; junction bases left unmatched: 6. The CDR3 sequence is 15 residues long. Germline V lookup: CDR1 SGHTA, CDR2 FQGNSA. The CDR3 spells CASSLGTGINGELFF. The CDR3 bases are TGTGCCAGCAGCTTGGGGACAGGGATTAACGGGGAGCTGTTTTTT.

This clonotype has a handful of counts. This chain joins TRBV19 and TRBJ1-1, with D tentatively TRBD1 (6 bases). CDR3 length: 13 residues. The V end lost 4 bases, the J end lost 6 bases, and 12 bases lay between the germline ends. In germline, CDR1 is LNHDA, CDR2 SQIVND (reference sequence). The CDR3 coding sequence is TGTGCCAGTAGTAGACAGGAATCGGCTGAAGCTTTCTTT. Its protein is CASSRQESAEAFF. Full variable domain (remainder filled in from reference TRBV19 and TRBJ1-1): DGGITQSPKYLFRKEGQNVTLSCEQNLNHDAMYWYRQDPGQGLRLIYYSQIVNDFQKGDIAEGYSVSREKKESFPLTVTSAQKNPTAFYLCASSRQESAEAFFGQGTRLTVV.

The chain couples TRBV30 to TRBJ1-3, with 7 nucleotides matching TRBD1. There are 18 residues in the CDR3. Germline-derived CDR1 and CDR2 are GTSNPN and SVGIG (reference sequence). The junction had 12 bases not matched to a gene; V was cut back by 1 base and J by 0 bases. CDR3 loop: CAWSGRSTGDRSGNTIYF. In DNA, the CDR3 is TGTGCCTGGAGTGGTCGAAGCACAGGGGACCGCTCTGGAAACACCATATATTTT. Looking up the rest from reference TRBV30 and TRBJ1-3 gives the full variable domain: SQTIHQWPATLVQPVGSPLSLECTVEGTSNPNLYWYRQAAGRGLQLLFYSVGIGQISSEVPQNLSASRPQDRQFILSSKKLLLSDSGFYLCAWSGRSTGDRSGNTIYFGEGSWLTVV.

This clonotype was detected ten times or more. The genes are TRBV6-5 and TRBJ2-7, with 8 bases matching TRBD1. Trimming removed 5 bases from V and 4 bases from J; junction bases left unmatched: 4. Germline CDR1 and CDR2: MNHEY and SVGAGI. The CDR3 runs 13 residues. The CDR3 region has the DNA TGTGCCAGCAGTCAGGGGGCTGAATACGAGCAGTACTTC. Encoded protein: CASSQGAEYEQYF.